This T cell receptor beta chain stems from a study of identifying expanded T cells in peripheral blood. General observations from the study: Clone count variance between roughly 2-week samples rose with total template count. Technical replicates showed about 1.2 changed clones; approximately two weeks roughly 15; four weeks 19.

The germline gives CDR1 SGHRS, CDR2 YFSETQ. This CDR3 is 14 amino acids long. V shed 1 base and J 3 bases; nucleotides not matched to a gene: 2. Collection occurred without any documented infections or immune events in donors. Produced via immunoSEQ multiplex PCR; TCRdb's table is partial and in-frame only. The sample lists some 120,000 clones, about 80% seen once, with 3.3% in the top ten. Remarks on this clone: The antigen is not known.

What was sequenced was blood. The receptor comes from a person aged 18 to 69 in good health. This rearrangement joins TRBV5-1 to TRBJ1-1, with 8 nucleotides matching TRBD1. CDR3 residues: CASSLTGGDTEAFF. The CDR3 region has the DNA TGCGCCAGCAGCTTGACAGGGGGGGACACTGAAGCTTTCTTT. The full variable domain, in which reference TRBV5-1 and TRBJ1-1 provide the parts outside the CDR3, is KAGVTQTPRYLIKTRGQQVTLSCSPISGHRSVSWYQQTPGQGLQFLFEYFSETQRNKGNFPGRFSGRQFSNSRSEMNVSTLELGDSALYLCASSLTGGDTEAFFGQGTRLTVV.